These 15 T cell receptor beta chains were sequenced from one sample in a study of regulatory T cells in long-lasting Graves disease. The sample's time point: persistent/refractory GD, antithyroid drugs over 5 years with positive TRAb. RNA isolated from PBMCs was used to make the TCR library. Assembly of TCR beta libraries relied on iRepertoire HTBI primers together with Arm-PCR of CDR3 regions. Via MiXCR, TCRdb re-called the multiplex PCR reads, giving one row per CDR3 protein. The profile covers a few hundred thousand distinct CDR3 sequences, with approximately 25% appearing a single time and 25% to 30% taken by the ten largest. The specimen comprised peripheral blood mononuclear cells (PBMCs), sampled when the disease was refractory, from a patient treated with antithyroid drugs. The source is a woman aged 40 to 49 with Graves disease.

V is TRBV5-4 and J is TRBJ1-3; 9 nucleotides agree with TRBD1. CDR3 size: 15 residues. Germline-derived CDR1 and CDR2 are SGHNT and YYREEE (reference sequence). The trim removed 5 bases at V and 8 bases at J, leaving 11 bases unmatched. CDR3 sequence: CASSQDVRDRDTIYF. The CDR3 DNA reads TGTGCCAGCAGTCAAGATGTTCGGGACAGGGACACCATATATTTT.

This clonotype was seen a handful of times. One junction end does not reproduce the germline sequence, and a read error may be involved. This chain connects TRBV28 to TRBJ2-3; tentative D call: TRBD2 (6 bases). This CDR3 contains 13 residues. CDR1 and CDR2 (germline): MDHEN, SYDVKM. CDR3 loop: CASSLRGLMTQSF. The DNA for the CDR3 is TGTGCCAGCAGTTTGCGGGGCCTCATGACCCAATCTTTT.

The rearrangement links TRBV30 to TRBJ2-5, with unresolved D. Germline V CDR1 and CDR2: GTSNPN, SVGIG (reference sequence). Deletions cut 7 bases from V and 5 bases from J, with 14 bases between. This CDR3 has 12 amino acids. CDR3 sequence (DNA): TGTGCCTTAGATACCTTCTCGGAGACCCAGTACTTC. It codes for CALDTFSETQYF.

A few counts support this clonotype. The genes are TRBV5-1 and TRBJ2-7; a possible D gene is TRBD2 (5 bases). The germline CDR1 and CDR2 sequences are SGHRS and YFSETQ. This CDR3 comprises 19 residues. Between the trimmed V and J ends, which lost 4 bases and 3 bases, there was a span of 29 bases. In DNA form, the CDR3 reads TGCGCCAGCAGCCTAGAGGGCTATTTCTCCACCGCACCTTTCTACGAGCAGTACTTC. It yields the protein CASSLEGYFSTAPFYEQYF. The full variable domain, with the rest looked up from reference TRBV5-1 and TRBJ2-7, is KAGVTQTPRYLIKTRGQQVTLSCSPISGHRSVSWYQQTPGQGLQFLFEYFSETQRNKGNFPGRFSGRQFSNSRSEMNVSTLELGDSALYLCASSLEGYFSTAPFYEQYFGPGTRLTVT.

The chain is built from TRBV12-3 or TRBV12-4 and TRBJ1-5; D is unresolved. The CDR3 totals 13 residues. DNA of the CDR3: TGTGCAAAAAGTTTGGGCGGCGATCAGCCCCAGCATTTT. Its translation: CAKSLGGDQPQHF.

This clonotype was recorded at least ten times. The genes are TRBV6-1 and TRBJ2-7; TRBD1 aligns across 10 bases. This CDR3 spans 14 amino acids. Germline CDR1 MNHNS, CDR2 SASEGT. V shed 5 bases, J shed 4 bases, and the junction held 5 bases outside the gene matches. The chain's CDR3 is CASSRDRGRYEQYF. CDR3 bases: TGTGCCAGCAGTCGGGACAGGGGTAGATACGAGCAGTACTTC.

The rearrangement joins TRBV7-9 to TRBJ2-7, with TRBD1 identical over 12 bases. This CDR3 spans 18 amino acids. J lost 3 bases, V lost 5 bases, and 14 bases had no gene match. CDR1 and CDR2 from the germline V gene are SEHNR and FQNEAQ (reference sequence). The DNA of the CDR3 is TGTGCCAGCAGCACTGTAGGGAGGCGGGACAGGGGGCTCTACGAGCAGTACTTC. Protein: CASSTVGRRDRGLYEQYF.

The chain recombines TRBV7-8 with TRBJ2-5, with unresolved D. This CDR3 spans 16 amino acids. V shed 6 bases and J shed 0 bases, with 17 bases lying between them. In germline, CDR1 is SGHVS, CDR2 FQNEAQ. CDR3 loop: CASRRSADPYQETQYF. The CDR3, as DNA: TGTGCCAGCAGACGATCGGCAGACCCCTACCAAGAGACCCAGTACTTC. Together with reference TRBV7-8 and TRBJ2-5, the CDR3 gives the full variable domain: GAGVSQSPRYKVAKRGQDVALRCDPISGHVSLFWYQQALGQGPEFLTYFQNEAQLDKSGLPSDRFFAERPEGSVSTLKIQRTQQEDSAVYLCASRRSADPYQETQYFGPGTRLLVL.

This clonotype was seen a few times. This chain links TRBV18 with TRBJ1-6, with 7 bases lining up with TRBD1. The junction had 3 bases not matched to a gene; V was cut back by 7 bases and J by 0 bases. This CDR3 has 15 residues. Germline loops: CDR1 KGHSH, CDR2 LQKENI. For the CDR3, the DNA is TGTGCCAGCTGCCGGGACAGCTCCTATAATTCACCCCTCCACTTT. Its translation is CASCRDSSYNSPLHF.

This clonotype has a count of ten or more. The chain joins TRBV2 to TRBJ1-1; unclear D gene. The V end was cut by 6 bases, the J end by 3 bases, with 14 bases between. The germline gives CDR1 SNHLY, CDR2 FYNNEI. The CDR3 extends over 14 amino acids. The CDR3 DNA follows: TGTGCCAGCAGCTCAAACCCTGAGGACACTGAAGCTTTCTTT. Translation: CASSSNPEDTEAFF.

The chain combines TRBV19 with TRBJ2-3, with 7 bases identical to TRBD2. There are 15 residues in the CDR3. The ends lost 5 bases at V and 1 base at J; junction bases unmatched: 6. Germline V gene sequence: CDR1 LNHDA, CDR2 SQIVND (reference sequence). DNA of the CDR3: TGTGCCAGTAGTCCGACTAGCTGGGGCACAGATACGCAGTATTTT. Translating gives CASSPTSWGTDTQYF.

This clonotype was observed many times. The CDR3 DNA sequence: TGTGCCAGCAGTGAGTTTTGGGGATCGGCTCAGCCCCAGCATTTT. It translates to CASSEFWGSAQPQHF. The V call is TRBV2, the J call TRBJ1-5; D is unclear. The CDR3 is made up of 15 amino acids. The germline V gene encodes CDR1 SNHLY and CDR2 FYNNEI. V dropped 3 bases and J dropped 6 bases, with 15 bases sitting between them. The full variable domain, completed using reference TRBV2 and TRBJ1-5, is EPEVTQTPSHQVTQMGQEVILRCVPISNHLYFYWYRQILGQKVEFLVSFYNNEISEKSEIFDDQFSVERPDGSNFTLKIRSTKLEDSAMYFCASSEFWGSAQPQHFGDGTRLSIL.

There are many counts of this clonotype. The chain employs TRBV28 and TRBJ2-7; 8 bases line up with TRBD1. The CDR3 contains 14 residues. Trimming cost V 6 bases and J 1 base; bases outside gene matches: 5. Germline V gene sequence: CDR1 MDHEN, CDR2 SYDVKM. Written as DNA, the CDR3 is TGTGCCAGCAGCCCCGGACAGGGTTCCTACGAGCAGTACTTC. Protein sequence: CASSPGQGSYEQYF.

The CDR3 DNA is TGCAGTGCTTATCGGGACCGACTACTAAATCAGCCCCAGCATTTT. Translation: CSAYRDRLLNQPQHF. The chain uses TRBV20-1 and TRBJ1-5; maybe TRBD1 (5 bases). Germline values: CDR1 DFQATT, CDR2 SNEGSKA (reference sequence). Trimming took 5 bases from V and 4 from J, leaving 18 bases between them. This CDR3 contains 15 residues.

This clonotype was observed many times. The gene calls are TRBV20-1 and TRBJ2-2, with no clear D. This CDR3 has 15 residues. The germline V gene has CDR1 DFQATT and CDR2 SNEGSKA (reference sequence). V lost 6 bases and J 4 bases, leaving 18 bases between the germline ends. The DNA of the CDR3 is TGCAGTGCCCACCAAAGTAACACACTCACCGGGGAGCTGTTTTTT. Translation: CSAHQSNTLTGELFF.